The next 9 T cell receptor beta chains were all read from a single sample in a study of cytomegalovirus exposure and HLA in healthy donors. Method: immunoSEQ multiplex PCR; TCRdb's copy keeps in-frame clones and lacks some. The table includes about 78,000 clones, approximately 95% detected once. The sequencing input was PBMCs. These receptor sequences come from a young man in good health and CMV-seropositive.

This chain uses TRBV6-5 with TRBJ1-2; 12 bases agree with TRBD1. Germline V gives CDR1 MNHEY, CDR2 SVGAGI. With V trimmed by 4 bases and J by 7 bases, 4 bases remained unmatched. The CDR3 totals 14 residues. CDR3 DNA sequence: TGTGCCAGCAGTTGGGACAGGGGGCCTGGTGGCTACACCTTC. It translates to CASSWDRGPGGYTF.

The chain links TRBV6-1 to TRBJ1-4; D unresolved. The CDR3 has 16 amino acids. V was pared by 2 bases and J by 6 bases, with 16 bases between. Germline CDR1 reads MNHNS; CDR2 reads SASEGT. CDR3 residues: CASSETPGDGYEKLFF. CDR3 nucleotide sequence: TGTGCCAGCAGTGAAACCCCCGGAGACGGTTATGAAAAACTGTTTTTT.

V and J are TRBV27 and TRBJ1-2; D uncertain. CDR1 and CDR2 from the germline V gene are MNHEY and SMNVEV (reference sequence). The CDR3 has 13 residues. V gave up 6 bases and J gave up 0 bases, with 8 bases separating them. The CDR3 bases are TGTGCCAGCAGCCTCAGGACTAACTATGGCTACACCTTC. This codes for CASSLRTNYGYTF.

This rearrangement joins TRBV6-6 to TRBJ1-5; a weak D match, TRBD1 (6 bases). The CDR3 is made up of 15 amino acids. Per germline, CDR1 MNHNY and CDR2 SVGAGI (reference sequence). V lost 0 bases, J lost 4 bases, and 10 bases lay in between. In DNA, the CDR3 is TGTGCCAGCAGTTACTCCGGGCAGGGGAATCAGCCCCAGCATTTT. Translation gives CASSYSGQGNQPQHF.

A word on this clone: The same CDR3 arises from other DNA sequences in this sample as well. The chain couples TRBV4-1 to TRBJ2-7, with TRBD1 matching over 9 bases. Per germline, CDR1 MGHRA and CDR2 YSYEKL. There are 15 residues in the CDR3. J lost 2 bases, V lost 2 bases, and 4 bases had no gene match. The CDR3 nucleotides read TGCGCCAGCAGCCAACGGACAGGGGAGACCTACGAGCAGTACTTC. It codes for CASSQRTGETYEQYF.

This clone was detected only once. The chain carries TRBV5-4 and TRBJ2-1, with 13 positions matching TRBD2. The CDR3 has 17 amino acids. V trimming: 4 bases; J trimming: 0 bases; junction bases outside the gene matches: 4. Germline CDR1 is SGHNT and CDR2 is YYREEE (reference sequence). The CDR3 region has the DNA TGTGCCAGCAGCCCGACTAGCGGGAGGATCTCCTACAATGAGCAGTTCTTC. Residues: CASSPTSGRISYNEQFF.

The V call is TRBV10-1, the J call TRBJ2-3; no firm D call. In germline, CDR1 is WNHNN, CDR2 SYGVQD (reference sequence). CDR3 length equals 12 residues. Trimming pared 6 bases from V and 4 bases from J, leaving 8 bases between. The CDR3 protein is CASSEHPDTQYF. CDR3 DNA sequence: TGCGCCAGCAGCGAACATCCAGATACGCAGTATTTT.

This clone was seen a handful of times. The CDR3 here is CASSELAGGDTQYF. The CDR3 DNA sequence: TGCGCCAGCAGTGAACTAGCGGGAGGAGATACGCAGTATTTT. This rearrangement joins TRBV10-2 to TRBJ2-3, with 12 bases fitting TRBD2. Germline V lookup: CDR1 WSHSY, CDR2 SAAADI. The CDR3 consists of 14 residues. The trim removed 3 bases at V and 5 bases at J, leaving 0 bases unmatched.

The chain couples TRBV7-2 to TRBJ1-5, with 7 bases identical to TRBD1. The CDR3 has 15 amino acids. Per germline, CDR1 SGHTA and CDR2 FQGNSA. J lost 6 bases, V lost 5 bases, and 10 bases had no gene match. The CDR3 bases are TGTGCCAGCAGCCCAACTAGACAGGGAAGTCAGCCCCAGCATTTT. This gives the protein CASSPTRQGSQPQHF.